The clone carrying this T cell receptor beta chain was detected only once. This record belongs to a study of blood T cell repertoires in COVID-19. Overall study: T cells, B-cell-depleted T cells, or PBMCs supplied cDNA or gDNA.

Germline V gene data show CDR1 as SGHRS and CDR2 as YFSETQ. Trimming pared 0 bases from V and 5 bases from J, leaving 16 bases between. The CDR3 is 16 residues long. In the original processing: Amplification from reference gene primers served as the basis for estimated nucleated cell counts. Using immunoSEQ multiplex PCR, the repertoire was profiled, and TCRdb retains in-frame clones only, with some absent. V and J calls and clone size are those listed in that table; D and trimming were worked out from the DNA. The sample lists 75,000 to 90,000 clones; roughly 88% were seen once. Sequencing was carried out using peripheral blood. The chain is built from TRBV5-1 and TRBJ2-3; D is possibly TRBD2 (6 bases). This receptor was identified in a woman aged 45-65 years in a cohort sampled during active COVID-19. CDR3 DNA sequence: TGCGCCAGCAGCTTGGATACTAGGGGACTTCTAGATACGCAGTATTTT. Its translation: CASSLDTRGLLDTQYF. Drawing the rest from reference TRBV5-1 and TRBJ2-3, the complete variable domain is KAGVTQTPRYLIKTRGQQVTLSCSPISGHRSVSWYQQTPGQGLQFLFEYFSETQRNKGNFPGRFSGRQFSNSRSEMNVSTLELGDSALYLCASSLDTRGLLDTQYFGPGTRLTVL.